This TCR beta chain emerged from a study of early T cells in non-severe SARS-CoV-2 infection. V was shortened by 0 bases and J by 1 base, with 16 bases between the two germline ends. The length of the CDR3 is 17 residues. Germline values: CDR1 MNHEY, CDR2 SVGEGT. Separate cDNA molecules each had unique molecular identifiers attached to them. TCRdb recomputed calls from the 5' RACE reads with MiXCR, one row per CDR3 protein. This sample has some 55,000 distinct CDR3 sequences, with about 12% found just once. Here the sequenced sample was whole blood, taken at baseline. V is TRBV6-2 or TRBV6-3 and J is TRBJ2-7, with D possibly TRBD2 on 6 matching bases. This TCR was sampled from an adult who was a healthcare worker with PCR-confirmed SARS-CoV-2 infection or an uninfected control (not recorded which). CDR3 in DNA: TGTGCCAGCAGTTACTCACTACGGACGGGAGAATCCTACGAGCAGTACTTC. Translated: CASSYSLRTGESYEQYF.